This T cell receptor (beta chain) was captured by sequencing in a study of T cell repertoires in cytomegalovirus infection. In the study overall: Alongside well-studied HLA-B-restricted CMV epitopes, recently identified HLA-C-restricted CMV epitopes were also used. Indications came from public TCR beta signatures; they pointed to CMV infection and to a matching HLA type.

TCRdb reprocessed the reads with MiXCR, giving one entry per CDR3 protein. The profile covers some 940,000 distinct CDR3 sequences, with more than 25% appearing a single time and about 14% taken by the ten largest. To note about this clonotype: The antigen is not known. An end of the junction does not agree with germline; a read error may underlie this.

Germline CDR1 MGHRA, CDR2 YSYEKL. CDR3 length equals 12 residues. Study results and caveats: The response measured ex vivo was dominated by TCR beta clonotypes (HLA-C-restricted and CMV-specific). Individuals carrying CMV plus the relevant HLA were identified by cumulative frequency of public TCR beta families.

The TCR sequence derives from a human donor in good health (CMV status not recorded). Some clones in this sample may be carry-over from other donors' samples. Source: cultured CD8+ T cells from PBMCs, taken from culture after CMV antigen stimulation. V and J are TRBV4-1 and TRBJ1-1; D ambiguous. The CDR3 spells CASCQERTEAFF. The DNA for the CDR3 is TGCGCCAGCTGCCAAGAAAGGACTGAAGCTTTCTTT.